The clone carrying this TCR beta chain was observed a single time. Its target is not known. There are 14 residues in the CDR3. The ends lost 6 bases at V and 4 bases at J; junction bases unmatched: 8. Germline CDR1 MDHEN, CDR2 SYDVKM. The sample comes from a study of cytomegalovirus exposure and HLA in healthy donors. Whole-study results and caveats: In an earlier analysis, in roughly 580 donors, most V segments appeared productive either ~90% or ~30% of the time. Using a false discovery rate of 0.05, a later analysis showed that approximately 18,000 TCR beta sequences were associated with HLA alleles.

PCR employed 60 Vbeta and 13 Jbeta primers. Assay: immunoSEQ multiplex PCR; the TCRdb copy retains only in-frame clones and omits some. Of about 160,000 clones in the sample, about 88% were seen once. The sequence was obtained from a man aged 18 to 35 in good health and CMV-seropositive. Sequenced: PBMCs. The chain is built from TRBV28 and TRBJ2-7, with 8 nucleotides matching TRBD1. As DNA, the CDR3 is TGTGCCAGCAGGAAAAGACAGGGGAGGTACGAGCAGTACTTC. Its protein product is CASRKRQGRYEQYF.